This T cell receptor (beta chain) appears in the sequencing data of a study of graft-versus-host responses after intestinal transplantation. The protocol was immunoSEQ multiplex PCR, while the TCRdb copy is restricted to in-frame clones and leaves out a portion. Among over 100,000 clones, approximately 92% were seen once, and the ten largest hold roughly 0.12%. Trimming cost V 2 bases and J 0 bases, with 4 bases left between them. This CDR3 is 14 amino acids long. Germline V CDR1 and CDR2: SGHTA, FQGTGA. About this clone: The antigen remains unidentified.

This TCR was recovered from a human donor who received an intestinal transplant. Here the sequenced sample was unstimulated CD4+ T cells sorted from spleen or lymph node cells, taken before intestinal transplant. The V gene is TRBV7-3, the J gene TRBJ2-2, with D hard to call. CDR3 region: CASSLEANTGELFF. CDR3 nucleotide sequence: TGTGCCAGCAGCTTAGAGGCGAACACCGGGGAGCTGTTTTTT.